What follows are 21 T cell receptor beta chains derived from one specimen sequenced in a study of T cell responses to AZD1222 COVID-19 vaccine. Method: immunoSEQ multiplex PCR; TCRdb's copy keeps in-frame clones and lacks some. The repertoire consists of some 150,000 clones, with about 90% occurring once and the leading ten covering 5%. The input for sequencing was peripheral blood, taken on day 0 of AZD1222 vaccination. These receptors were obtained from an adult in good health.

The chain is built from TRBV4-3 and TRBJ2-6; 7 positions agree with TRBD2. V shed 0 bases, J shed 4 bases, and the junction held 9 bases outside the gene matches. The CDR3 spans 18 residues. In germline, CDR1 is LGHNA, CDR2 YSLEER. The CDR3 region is CASSQEASGLWGANVLTF. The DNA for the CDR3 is TGCGCCAGCAGCCAAGAGGCTAGCGGCCTTTGGGGGGCCAACGTCCTGACTTTC.

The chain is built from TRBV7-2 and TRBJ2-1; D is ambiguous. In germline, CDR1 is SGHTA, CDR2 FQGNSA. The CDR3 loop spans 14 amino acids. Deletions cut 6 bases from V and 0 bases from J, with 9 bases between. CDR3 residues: CASRLGRSYNEQFF. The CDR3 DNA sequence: TGTGCCAGCAGGCTAGGGCGCTCCTACAATGAGCAGTTCTTC.

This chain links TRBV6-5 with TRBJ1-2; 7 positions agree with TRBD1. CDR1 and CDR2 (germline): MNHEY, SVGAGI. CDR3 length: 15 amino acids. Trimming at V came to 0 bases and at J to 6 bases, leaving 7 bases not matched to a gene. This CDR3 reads CASSYSPQGFHGYTF. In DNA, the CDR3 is TGTGCCAGCAGTTACTCCCCACAGGGGTTTCATGGCTACACCTTC.

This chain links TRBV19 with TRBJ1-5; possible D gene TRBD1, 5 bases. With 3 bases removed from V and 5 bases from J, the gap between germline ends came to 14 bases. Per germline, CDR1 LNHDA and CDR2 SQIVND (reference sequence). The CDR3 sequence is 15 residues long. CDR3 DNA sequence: TGTGCCAGTAGTATTACCAGGGACGTTCATCAGCCCCAGCATTTT. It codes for CASSITRDVHQPQHF.

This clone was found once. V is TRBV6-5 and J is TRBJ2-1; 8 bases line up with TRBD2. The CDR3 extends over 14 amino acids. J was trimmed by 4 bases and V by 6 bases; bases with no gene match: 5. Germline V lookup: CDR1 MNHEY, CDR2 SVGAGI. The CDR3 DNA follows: TGTGCCAGCAGAACTAGCGGTCTTTACAATGAGCAGTTCTTC. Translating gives CASRTSGLYNEQFF.

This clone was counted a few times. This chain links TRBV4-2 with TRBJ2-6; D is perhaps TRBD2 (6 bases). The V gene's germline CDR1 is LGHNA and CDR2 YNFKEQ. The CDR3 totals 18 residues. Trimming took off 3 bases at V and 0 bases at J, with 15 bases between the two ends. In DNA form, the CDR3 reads TGTGCCAGCAGCCAGGACTGGGACTCCTCCTCTGGGGCCAACGTCCTGACTTTC. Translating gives CASSQDWDSSSGANVLTF.

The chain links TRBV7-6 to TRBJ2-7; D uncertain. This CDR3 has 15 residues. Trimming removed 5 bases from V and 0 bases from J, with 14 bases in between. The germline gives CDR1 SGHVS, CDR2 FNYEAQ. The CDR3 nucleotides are TGTGCCAGCAGCCCCACAACCCTAACCTCCTACGAGCAGTACTTC. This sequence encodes CASSPTTLTSYEQYF.

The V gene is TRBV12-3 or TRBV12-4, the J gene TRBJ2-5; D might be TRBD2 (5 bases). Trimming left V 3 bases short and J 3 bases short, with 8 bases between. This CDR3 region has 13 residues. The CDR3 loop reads CASSFHGEETQYF. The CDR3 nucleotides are TGTGCCAGCAGTTTTCACGGGGAAGAGACCCAGTACTTC.

CDR3 protein: CASSEYGASSTYNEQFF. In DNA form, the CDR3 reads TGTGCCAGCAGTGAATATGGGGCTAGCAGTACCTACAATGAGCAGTTCTTC. V gene TRBV25-1 combines with J gene TRBJ2-1; D tentatively fits TRBD1 or TRBD2 (5 bases each). This CDR3 has 17 amino acids. V gave up 0 bases and J gave up 2 bases, with 14 bases separating them. In germline, CDR1 is MGHDK, CDR2 SYGVNS.

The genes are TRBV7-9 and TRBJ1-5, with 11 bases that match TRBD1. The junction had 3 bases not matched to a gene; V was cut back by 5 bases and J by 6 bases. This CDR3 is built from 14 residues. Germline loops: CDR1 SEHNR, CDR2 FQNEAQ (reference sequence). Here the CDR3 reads CASSTGQGAQPQHF. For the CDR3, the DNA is TGTGCCAGCAGCACCGGACAGGGGGCTCAGCCCCAGCATTTT.

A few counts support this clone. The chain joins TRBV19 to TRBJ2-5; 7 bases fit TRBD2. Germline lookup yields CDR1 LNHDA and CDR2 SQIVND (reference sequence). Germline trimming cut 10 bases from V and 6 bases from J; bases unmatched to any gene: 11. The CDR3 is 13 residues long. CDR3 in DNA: TGTGCCACCGCAGCGGGAAAAGGGCAGACCCAGTACTTC. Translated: CATAAGKGQTQYF.

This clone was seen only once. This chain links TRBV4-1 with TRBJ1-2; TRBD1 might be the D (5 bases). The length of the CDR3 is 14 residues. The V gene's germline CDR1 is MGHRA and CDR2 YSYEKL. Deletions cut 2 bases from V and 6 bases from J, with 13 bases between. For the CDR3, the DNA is TGCGCCAGCAGCCAAATTTGGGGCGGACATGGCTACACCTTC. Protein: CASSQIWGGHGYTF.

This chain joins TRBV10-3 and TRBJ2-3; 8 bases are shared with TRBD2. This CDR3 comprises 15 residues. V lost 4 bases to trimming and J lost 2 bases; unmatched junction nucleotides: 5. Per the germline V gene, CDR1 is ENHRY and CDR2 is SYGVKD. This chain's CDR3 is CAISAGGSPTDTQYF. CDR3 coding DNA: TGTGCCATCAGTGCGGGGGGGTCCCCCACAGATACGCAGTATTTT.

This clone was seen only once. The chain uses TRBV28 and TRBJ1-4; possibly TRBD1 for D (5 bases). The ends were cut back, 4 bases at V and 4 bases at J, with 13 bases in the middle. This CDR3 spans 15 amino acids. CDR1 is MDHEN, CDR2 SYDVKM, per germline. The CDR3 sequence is CASSSPGENNEKLFF. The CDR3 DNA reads TGTGCCAGCAGTTCTCCGGGGGAAAATAATGAAAAACTGTTTTTT.

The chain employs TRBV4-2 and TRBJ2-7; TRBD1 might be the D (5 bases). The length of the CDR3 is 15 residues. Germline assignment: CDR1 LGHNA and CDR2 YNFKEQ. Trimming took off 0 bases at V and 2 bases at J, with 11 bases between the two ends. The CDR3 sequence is CASSQDRGSTYEQYF. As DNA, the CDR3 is TGTGCCAGCAGCCAAGATAGGGGTTCAACCTACGAGCAGTACTTC.

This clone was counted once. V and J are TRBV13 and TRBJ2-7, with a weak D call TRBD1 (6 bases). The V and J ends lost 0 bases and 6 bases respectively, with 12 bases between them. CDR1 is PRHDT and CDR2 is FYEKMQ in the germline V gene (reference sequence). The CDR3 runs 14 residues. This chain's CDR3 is CASSLGRTGSEQYF. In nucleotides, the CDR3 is TGTGCCAGCAGCTTAGGTCGAACAGGGAGCGAGCAGTACTTC. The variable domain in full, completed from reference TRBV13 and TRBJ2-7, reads AAGVIQSPRHLIKEKRETATLKCYPIPRHDTVYWYQQGPGQDPQFLISFYEKMQSDKGSIPDRFSAQQFSDYHSELNMSSLELGDSALYFCASSLGRTGSEQYFGPGTRLTVT.

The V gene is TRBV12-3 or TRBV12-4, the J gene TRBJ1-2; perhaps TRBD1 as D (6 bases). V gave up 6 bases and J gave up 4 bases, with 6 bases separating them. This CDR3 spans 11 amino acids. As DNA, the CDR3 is TGTGCCAGCAGGGACAGCTATGGCTACACCTTC. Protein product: CASRDSYGYTF.

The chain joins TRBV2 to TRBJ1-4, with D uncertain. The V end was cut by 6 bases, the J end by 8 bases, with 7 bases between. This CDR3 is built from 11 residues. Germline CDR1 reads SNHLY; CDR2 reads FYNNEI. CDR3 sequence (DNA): TGTGCCAGCAGCACTACGGAAAAACTGTTTTTT. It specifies CASSTTEKLFF.

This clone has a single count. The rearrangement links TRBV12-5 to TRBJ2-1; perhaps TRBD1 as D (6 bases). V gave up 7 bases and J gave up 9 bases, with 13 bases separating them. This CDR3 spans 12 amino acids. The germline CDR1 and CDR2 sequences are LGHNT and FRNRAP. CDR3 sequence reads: CASATQGREQFF. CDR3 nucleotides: TGTGCTAGTGCCACCCAGGGGCGTGAGCAGTTCTTC.

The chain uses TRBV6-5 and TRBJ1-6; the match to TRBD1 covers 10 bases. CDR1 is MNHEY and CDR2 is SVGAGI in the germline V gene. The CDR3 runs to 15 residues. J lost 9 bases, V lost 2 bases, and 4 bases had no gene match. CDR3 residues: CASSYTGTGASPLHF. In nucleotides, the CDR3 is TGTGCCAGCAGTTACACCGGGACAGGGGCTTCACCCCTCCACTTT.

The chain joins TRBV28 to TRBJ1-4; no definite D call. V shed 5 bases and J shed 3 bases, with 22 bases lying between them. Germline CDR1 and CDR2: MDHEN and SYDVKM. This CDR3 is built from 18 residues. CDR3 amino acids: CASSPIGPYSASNEKLFF. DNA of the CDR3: TGTGCCAGCAGTCCCATAGGGCCTTACAGCGCTTCTAATGAAAAACTGTTTTTT.